Listed below are T cell receptor beta chains from one sample, sequenced in a study of spatial heterogeneity in lung cancer. TCRdb reanalysed the 5' RACE reads using MiXCR and keeps one entry per CDR3 protein. The sample lists about 45,000 distinct CDR3 sequences; 6.8% were seen once. Sequenced material: PBMCs, taken at surgery. The receptors were sampled from a female donor with early-stage non-small cell lung cancer. The CDR3 runs from the conserved cysteine through the conserved F or W. The D gene is left open where the match is weak.

d_gene,v_gene,j_gene,CDR3aa
NA,TRBV10-1,TRBJ1-6,CASSEGDSPLHF
TRBD1,TRBV3-1,TRBJ2-7,CASSQGTGGKYF
NA,TRBV5-1,TRBJ1-2,CASSLEGDLRGYTF
NA,TRBV7-8,TRBJ1-6,CASSLGGYNSPLHF
NA,TRBV18,TRBJ1-1,CASSVDGNTEAFF
TRBD2,TRBV5-1,TRBJ2-3,CASSEGLAISDTQYF
NA,TRBV6-6,TRBJ1-6,CASSASGTAPLHF
NA,TRBV21-1,TRBJ1-6,CASSPLGAGHNSPLHF
TRBD2,TRBV6-5,TRBJ2-3,CASTLTSGGGNTQYF
NA,TRBV12-3/TRBV12-4,TRBJ2-3,CASSLGTPEADTQYF
TRBD2,TRBV3-1,TRBJ2-7,CASSQLAGYEQYF
TRBD1,TRBV2,TRBJ2-3,CASSGGWDTQYF
NA,TRBV6-6,TRBJ1-5,CASGQPNQPQHF
NA,TRBV27,TRBJ1-3,CANSRDSTGNTIYF
NA,TRBV5-6,TRBJ1-1,CASSSVGSAEAFF
NA,TRBV5-1,TRBJ2-7,CASSLFDEAGEQYF